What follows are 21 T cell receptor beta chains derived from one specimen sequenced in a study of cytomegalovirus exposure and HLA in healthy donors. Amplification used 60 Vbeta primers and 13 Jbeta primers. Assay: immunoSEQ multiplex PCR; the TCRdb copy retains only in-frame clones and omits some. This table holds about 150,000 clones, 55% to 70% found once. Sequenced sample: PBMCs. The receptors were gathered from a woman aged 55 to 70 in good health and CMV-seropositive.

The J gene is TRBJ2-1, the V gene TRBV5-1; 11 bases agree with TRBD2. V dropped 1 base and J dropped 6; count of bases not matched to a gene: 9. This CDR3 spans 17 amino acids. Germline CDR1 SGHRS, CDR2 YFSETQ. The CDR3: CASSLSTSGRGSNEQFF. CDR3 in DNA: TGCGCCAGCAGCTTGAGTACTAGCGGGAGAGGGTCCAATGAGCAGTTCTTC. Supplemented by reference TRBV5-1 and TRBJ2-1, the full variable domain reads KAGVTQTPRYLIKTRGQQVTLSCSPISGHRSVSWYQQTPGQGLQFLFEYFSETQRNKGNFPGRFSGRQFSNSRSEMNVSTLELGDSALYLCASSLSTSGRGSNEQFFGPGTRLTVL.

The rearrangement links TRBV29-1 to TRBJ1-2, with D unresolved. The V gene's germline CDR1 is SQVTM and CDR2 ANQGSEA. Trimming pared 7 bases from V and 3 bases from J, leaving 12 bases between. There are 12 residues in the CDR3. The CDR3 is CSGWEAYYGYTF. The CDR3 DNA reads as TGCAGCGGGTGGGAGGCTTACTATGGCTACACCTTC.

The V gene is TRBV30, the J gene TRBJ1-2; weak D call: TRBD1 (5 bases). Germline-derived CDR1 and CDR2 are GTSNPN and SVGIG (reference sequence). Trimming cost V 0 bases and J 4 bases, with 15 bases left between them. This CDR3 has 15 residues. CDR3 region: CAWSVSGGYSYGYTF. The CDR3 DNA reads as TGTGCCTGGAGTGTCAGCGGGGGTTACAGCTATGGCTACACCTTC.

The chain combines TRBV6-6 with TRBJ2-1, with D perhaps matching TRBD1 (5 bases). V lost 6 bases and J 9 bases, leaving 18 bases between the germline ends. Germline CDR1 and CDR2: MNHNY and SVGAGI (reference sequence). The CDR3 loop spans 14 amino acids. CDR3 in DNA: TGTGCCAGCAGACCGATCGACAGCCGGCTTGAGCAGTTCTTC. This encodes CASRPIDSRLEQFF.

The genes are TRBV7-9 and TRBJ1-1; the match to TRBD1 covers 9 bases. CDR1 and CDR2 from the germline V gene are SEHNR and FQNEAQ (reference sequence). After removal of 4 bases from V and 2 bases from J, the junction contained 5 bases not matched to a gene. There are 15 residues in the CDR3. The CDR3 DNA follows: TGTGCCAGCAGCTCCCTGGGACAGGGAAACACTGAAGCTTTCTTT. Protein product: CASSSLGQGNTEAFF. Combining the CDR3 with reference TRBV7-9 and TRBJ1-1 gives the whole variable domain DTGVSQNPRHKITKRGQNVTFRCDPISEHNRLYWYRQTLGQGPEFLTYFQNEAQLEKSRLLSDRFSAERPKGSFSTLEIQRTEQGDSAMYLCASSSLGQGNTEAFFGQGTRLTVV.

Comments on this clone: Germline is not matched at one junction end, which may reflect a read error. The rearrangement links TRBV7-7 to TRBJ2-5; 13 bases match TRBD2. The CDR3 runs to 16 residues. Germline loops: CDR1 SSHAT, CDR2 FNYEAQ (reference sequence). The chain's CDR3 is CASSLGLAGPQETQYF. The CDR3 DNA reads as TGTGCTAGCAGCTTGGGACTAGCGGGGCCACAAGAGACCCAGTACTTC. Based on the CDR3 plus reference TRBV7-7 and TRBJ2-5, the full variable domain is GAGVSQSPRYKVTKRGQDVTLRCDPISSHATLYWYQQALGQGPEFLTYFNYEAQPDKSGLPSDRFSAERPEGSISTLTIQRTEQRDSAMYRCASSLGLAGPQETQYFGPGTRLLVL.

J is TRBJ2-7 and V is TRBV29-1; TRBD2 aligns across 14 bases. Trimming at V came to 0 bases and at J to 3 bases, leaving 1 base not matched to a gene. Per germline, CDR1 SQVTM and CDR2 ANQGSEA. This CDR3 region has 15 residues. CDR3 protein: CSVEEGTSGSYEQYF. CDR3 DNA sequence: TGCAGCGTTGAAGAAGGGACTAGCGGGAGCTACGAGCAGTACTTC.

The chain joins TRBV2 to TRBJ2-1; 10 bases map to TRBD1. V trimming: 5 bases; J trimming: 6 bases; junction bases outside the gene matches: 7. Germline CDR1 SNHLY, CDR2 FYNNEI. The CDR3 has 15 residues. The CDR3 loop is CASSPGTGVVNEQFF. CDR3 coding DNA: TGTGCCAGCAGTCCCGGGACAGGGGTGGTCAATGAGCAGTTCTTC. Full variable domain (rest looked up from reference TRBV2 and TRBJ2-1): EPEVTQTPSHQVTQMGQEVILRCVPISNHLYFYWYRQILGQKVEFLVSFYNNEISEKSEIFDDQFSVERPDGSNFTLKIRSTKLEDSAMYFCASSPGTGVVNEQFFGPGTRLTVL.

DNA for the CDR3: TGTGCCAGCAGCTCTTCCGGACTAGCGGGGTACAATGAGCAGTTCTTC. Its translation: CASSSSGLAGYNEQFF. V is TRBV7-8 and J is TRBJ2-1, with 12 bases aligning to TRBD2. V was pared by 4 bases and J by 4 bases, with 5 bases of the junction left unmatched. Germline CDR1 is SGHVS and CDR2 is FQNEAQ. The CDR3 consists of 16 residues.

The DNA of the CDR3 is TGTGCCTGGAGCGGAACCGGGGGCACTGAAGCTTTCTTT. Translating it yields CAWSGTGGTEAFF. The chain is built from TRBV30 and TRBJ1-1, with D perhaps matching TRBD1 (5 bases). V dropped 3 bases and J dropped 4 bases, with 12 bases sitting between them. Germline loops: CDR1 GTSNPN, CDR2 SVGIG (reference sequence). This CDR3 is built from 13 residues.

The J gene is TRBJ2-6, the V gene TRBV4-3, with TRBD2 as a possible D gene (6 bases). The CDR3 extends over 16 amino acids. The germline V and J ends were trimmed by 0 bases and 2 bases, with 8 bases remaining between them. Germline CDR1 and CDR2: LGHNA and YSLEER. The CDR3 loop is CASSQESGAGANVLTF. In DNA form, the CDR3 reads TGCGCCAGCAGCCAAGAGTCGGGGGCTGGGGCCAACGTCCTGACTTTC.

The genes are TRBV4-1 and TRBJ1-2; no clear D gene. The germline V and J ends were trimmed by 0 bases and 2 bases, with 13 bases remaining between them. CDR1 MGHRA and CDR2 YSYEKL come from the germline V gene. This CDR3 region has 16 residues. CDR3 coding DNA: TGCGCCAGCAGCCAAGATCGCGGCCCGGGGAACTATGGCTACACCTTC. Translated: CASSQDRGPGNYGYTF.

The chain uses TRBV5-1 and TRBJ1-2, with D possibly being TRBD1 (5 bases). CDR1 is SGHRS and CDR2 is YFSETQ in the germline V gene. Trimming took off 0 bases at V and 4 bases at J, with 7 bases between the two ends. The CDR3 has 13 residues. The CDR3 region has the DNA TGCGCCAGCAGCTTGGGACAGCTCTATGGCTACACCTTC. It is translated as CASSLGQLYGYTF.

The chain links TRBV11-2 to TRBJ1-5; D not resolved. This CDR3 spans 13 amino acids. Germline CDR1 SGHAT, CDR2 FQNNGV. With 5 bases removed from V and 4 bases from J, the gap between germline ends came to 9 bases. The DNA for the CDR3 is TGTGCCAGCAGCCCTGGACTGAATCAGCCCCAGCATTTT. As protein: CASSPGLNQPQHF. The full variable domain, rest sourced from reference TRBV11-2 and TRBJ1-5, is EAGVAQSPRYKIIEKRQSVAFWCNPISGHATLYWYQQILGQGPKLLIQFQNNGVVDDSQLPKDRFSAERLKGVDSTLKIQPAKLEDSAVYLCASSPGLNQPQHFGDGTRLSIL.

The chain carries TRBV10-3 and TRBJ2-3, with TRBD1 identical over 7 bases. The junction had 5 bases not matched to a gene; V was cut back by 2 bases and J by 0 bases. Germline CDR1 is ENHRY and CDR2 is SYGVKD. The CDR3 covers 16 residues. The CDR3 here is CAISEEGQASTDTQYF. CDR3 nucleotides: TGTGCCATCAGTGAGGAAGGACAGGCGAGCACAGATACGCAGTATTTT.

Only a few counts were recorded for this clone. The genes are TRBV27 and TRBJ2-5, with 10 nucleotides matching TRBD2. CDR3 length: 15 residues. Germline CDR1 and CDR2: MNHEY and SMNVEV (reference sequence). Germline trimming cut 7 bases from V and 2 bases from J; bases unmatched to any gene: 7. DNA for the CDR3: TGTGCCAGCACTTCCAGCGGGAGGGTACAAGAGACCCAGTACTTC. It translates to CASTSSGRVQETQYF.

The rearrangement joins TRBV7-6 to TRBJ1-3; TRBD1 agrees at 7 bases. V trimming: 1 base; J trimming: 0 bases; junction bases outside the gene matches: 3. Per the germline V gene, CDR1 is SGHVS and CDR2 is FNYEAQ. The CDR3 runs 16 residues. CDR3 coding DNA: TGTGCCAGCAGCTTAGAGGGGGCCCACTCTGGAAACACCATATATTTT. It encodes CASSLEGAHSGNTIYF.

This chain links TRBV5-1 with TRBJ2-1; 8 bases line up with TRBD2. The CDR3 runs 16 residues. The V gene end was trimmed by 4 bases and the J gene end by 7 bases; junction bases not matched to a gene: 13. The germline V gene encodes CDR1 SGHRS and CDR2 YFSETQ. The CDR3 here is CASSRGGRGVWNEQFF. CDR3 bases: TGCGCCAGCAGCCGGGGGGGGAGGGGGGTTTGGAATGAGCAGTTCTTC.

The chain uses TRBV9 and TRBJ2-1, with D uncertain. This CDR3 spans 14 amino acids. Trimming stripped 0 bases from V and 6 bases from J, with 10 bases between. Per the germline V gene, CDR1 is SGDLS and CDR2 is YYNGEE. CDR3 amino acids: CASSVVDSSNEQFF. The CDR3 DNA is TGTGCCAGCAGCGTAGTTGATAGCAGCAATGAGCAGTTCTTC. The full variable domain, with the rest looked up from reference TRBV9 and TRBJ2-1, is DSGVTQTPKHLITATGQRVTLRCSPRSGDLSVYWYQQSLDQGLQFLIQYYNGEERAKGNILERFSAQQFPDLHSELNLSSLELGDSALYFCASSVVDSSNEQFFGPGTRLTVL.

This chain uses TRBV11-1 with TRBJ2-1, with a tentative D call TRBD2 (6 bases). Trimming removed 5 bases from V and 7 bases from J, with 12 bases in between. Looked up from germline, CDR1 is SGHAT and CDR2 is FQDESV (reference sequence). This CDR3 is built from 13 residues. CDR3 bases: TGTGCCAGCAGCCCCACTAGCCGGAATGAGCAGTTCTTC. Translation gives CASSPTSRNEQFF. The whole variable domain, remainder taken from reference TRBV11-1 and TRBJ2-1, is EAEVAQSPRYKITEKSQAVAFWCDPISGHATLYWYRQILGQGPELLVQFQDESVVDDSQLPKDRFSAERLKGVDSTLKIQPAELGDSAMYLCASSPTSRNEQFFGPGTRLTVL.

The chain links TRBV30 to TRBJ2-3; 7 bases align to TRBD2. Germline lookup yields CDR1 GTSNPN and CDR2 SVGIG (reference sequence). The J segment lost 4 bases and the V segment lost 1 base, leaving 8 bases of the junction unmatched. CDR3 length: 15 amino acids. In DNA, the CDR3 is TGTGCCTGGAGTGCTTTGAAGCGGGACCCAGATACGCAGTATTTT. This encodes CAWSALKRDPDTQYF.